These 21 T cell receptor beta chains were all obtained from the same sample, sequenced in a study of identical twins. TCRdb re-called the 5' RACE reads with MiXCR, one entry per CDR3 protein. Here the sample spans approximately 600,000 distinct CDR3 sequences, nearly 10% being singletons. These data also featured in a second study, about yellow fever vaccine responses in identical twins.

Sequenced input: PBMCs. Every receptor here comes from a woman between 18 and 29 years old in good health.

The chain joins TRBV5-6 to TRBJ2-1, with TRBD2 as a possible D gene (6 bases). The CDR3 loop spans 13 amino acids. The V gene's germline CDR1 is SGHDT and CDR2 YYEEEE. Trimming pared 4 bases from V and 10 bases from J, leaving 15 bases between. The CDR3 region is CASSASSGEEQFF. The CDR3 nucleotides read TGTGCCAGCAGCGCCTCTTCGGGAGAAGAGCAGTTCTTC.

This clonotype came up a few times. The chain carries TRBV11-2 and TRBJ2-7; 13 nucleotides line up with TRBD2. From germline, CDR1 is SGHAT and CDR2 FQNNGV. V dropped 1 base and J dropped 1; count of bases not matched to a gene: 7. The CDR3 length is 18 residues. The CDR3 nucleotides are TGTGCCAGCAGCTTAGTGGTGACTAGCGGGGGGAGTTCCTACGAGCAGTACTTC. As protein: CASSLVVTSGGSSYEQYF.

This clonotype showed up many times. The J gene is TRBJ1-1, the V gene TRBV12-3 or TRBV12-4, with a tentative D call TRBD1 (6 bases). CDR3 length: 14 amino acids. The V end was cut by 3 bases, the J end by 2 bases, with 10 bases between. The CDR3 nucleotides are TGTGCCAGCAGTTTTCAGGGGACCAACACTGAAGCTTTCTTT. Protein product: CASSFQGTNTEAFF.

This clonotype showed up many times. The CDR3 sequence is CASSGTGDSYEQYF. As DNA, the CDR3 is TGTGCCAGCAGCGGGACAGGGGACTCCTACGAGCAGTACTTC. V usage is TRBV27 and J usage is TRBJ2-7, with 10 bases that match TRBD1. Unmatched junction bases numbered 2, after V lost 6 bases and J lost 0 bases. The CDR3 consists of 14 residues. Germline loops: CDR1 MNHEY, CDR2 SMNVEV (reference sequence).

This clonotype was found many times. V is TRBV12-3 or TRBV12-4 and J is TRBJ2-5, with D unclear. This CDR3 has 11 residues. Trimming left V 7 bases short and J 4 bases short, with 7 bases between. The DNA of the CDR3 is TGTGCCAGCACCTTGCGAGAGACCCAGTACTTC. This gives the protein CASTLRETQYF.

This clonotype has just a few counts. The chain links TRBV11-2 to TRBJ2-5, with 8 nucleotides matching TRBD2. The CDR3 spans 15 residues. V trimming: 1 base; J trimming: 3 bases; junction bases outside the gene matches: 4. The germline CDR1 and CDR2 sequences are SGHAT and FQNNGV. The CDR3, as DNA: TGTGCCAGCAGCTTAGTTCTAGCGGGTGAAGAGACCCAGTACTTC. Translated: CASSLVLAGEETQYF.

This clonotype has at least ten counts. The chain employs TRBV7-9 and TRBJ2-7, with D hard to call. The ends were cut back, 2 bases at V and 6 bases at J, with 8 bases in the middle. Germline lookup yields CDR1 SEHNR and CDR2 FQNEAQ (reference sequence). CDR3 length equals 12 residues. CDR3 DNA: TGTGCCAGCAGCTTATCTCGGGCCGAGCAGTACTTC. Translating it yields CASSLSRAEQYF. Full variable domain (outside the CDR3, taken from reference TRBV7-9 and TRBJ2-7): DTGVSQNPRHKITKRGQNVTFRCDPISEHNRLYWYRQTLGQGPEFLTYFQNEAQLEKSRLLSDRFSAERPKGSFSTLEIQRTEQGDSAMYLCASSLSRAEQYFGPGTRLTVT.

This clonotype was counted at least ten times. This rearrangement joins TRBV7-2 to TRBJ2-7; D ambiguous. Deletions cut 8 bases from V and 3 bases from J, with 11 bases between. Germline CDR1 reads SGHTA; CDR2 reads FQGNSA. The CDR3 is made up of 12 amino acids. The chain's CDR3 is CASATLSYEQYF. As DNA, the CDR3 is TGTGCCAGCGCCACCCTGAGCTACGAGCAGTACTTC.

Of note for this clonotype: A read error may produce the germline difference seen at one junction end. J is TRBJ2-2 and V is TRBV6-5, with D possibly being TRBD1 (5 bases). The germline gives CDR1 MNHEY, CDR2 SVGAGI. CDR3 length: 17 residues. As DNA, the CDR3 is TGTGCCAGCAGTCACTCCTATACAGGAGTCATCACCGGGGAGCTGTTTTTT. Protein sequence: CASSHSYTGVITGELFF.

This clonotype appeared a few times. As DNA, the CDR3 is TGTGCCAGCAGTGAAGCTGTGAAGGGTGGCTACACCTTC. It codes for CASSEAVKGGYTF. The J gene is TRBJ1-2, the V gene TRBV6-1, with D hard to call. CDR3 length equals 13 residues. Trimming removed 0 bases from V and 7 bases from J, with 9 bases in between. Germline CDR1 MNHNS, CDR2 SASEGT.

This chain connects TRBV7-6 to TRBJ2-3, with a weak D call TRBD2 (6 bases). This CDR3 contains 15 residues. Trimming cost V 0 bases and J 4 bases, with 11 bases left between them. In germline, CDR1 is SGHVS, CDR2 FNYEAQ. CDR3 coding DNA: TGTGCCAGCAGCTTAGCGGTGGGAGGTCCAGATACGCAGTATTTT. It is translated as CASSLAVGGPDTQYF.

V and J are TRBV7-6 and TRBJ2-7; 9 bases fit TRBD1. Per germline, CDR1 SGHVS and CDR2 FNYEAQ. V gave up 1 base and J gave up 3 bases; unmatched junction bases: 7. The CDR3 is 16 amino acids. The CDR3 here is CASSLGAGTGSYEQYF. DNA for the CDR3: TGTGCCAGCAGCTTAGGGGCCGGGACAGGGAGCTACGAGCAGTACTTC.

The chain recombines TRBV7-8 with TRBJ1-1; D unresolved. V lost 7 bases to trimming and J lost 0 bases, with 3 bases between them. The CDR3 is 11 amino acids. Germline-derived CDR1 and CDR2 are SGHVS and FQNEAQ. Written as DNA, the CDR3 is TGTGCCAGCACGATGAACACTGAAGCTTTCTTT. Residues: CASTMNTEAFF.

This clonotype showed up just a few times. This chain joins TRBV6-2 or TRBV6-3 and TRBJ2-7, with unresolved D. The CDR3 length is 13 residues. Germline V gene data show CDR1 as MNHEY and CDR2 as SVGEGT. The V end was cut by 5 bases, the J end by 5 bases, with 13 bases between. CDR3 DNA sequence: TGTGCCAGCAGTCCCCGCGTCGGAAACGAGCAGTACTTC. Protein sequence: CASSPRVGNEQYF.

The V gene is TRBV20-1, the J gene TRBJ2-2, with 7 bases that match TRBD1. J lost 7 bases, V lost 7 bases, and 12 bases had no gene match. The CDR3 sequence is 14 residues long. Per the germline V gene, CDR1 is DFQATT and CDR2 is SNEGSKA (reference sequence). CDR3 in DNA: TGCAGTGTAAAGGCCAACAGGGGTGTCGGGGAGCTGTTTTTT. Its translation: CSVKANRGVGELFF.

This clonotype has at least ten counts. The V and J genes are TRBV2 and TRBJ2-5, with TRBD2 matching 7 bases. CDR3 length: 12 residues. In germline, CDR1 is SNHLY, CDR2 FYNNEI. V was clipped by 4 bases and J by 4 bases; unmatched bases: 0. This CDR3 is CASSASGETQYF. In DNA form, the CDR3 reads TGTGCCAGCAGTGCTAGCGGAGAGACCCAGTACTTC.

The chain links TRBV29-1 to TRBJ2-1, with TRBD2 matching over 8 bases. Germline lookup yields CDR1 SQVTM and CDR2 ANQGSEA. CDR3 length: 15 amino acids. The ends lost 5 bases at V and 10 bases at J; junction bases unmatched: 16. The CDR3 coding sequence is TGCAGCGTTTCCTCCCTTAGCGGGACATTTCGGGAGCAGTTCTTC. Amino acid sequence: CSVSSLSGTFREQFF.

The chain has TRBV10-3 and TRBJ2-1; 8 positions agree with TRBD2. The CDR3 length is 14 residues. Per the germline V gene, CDR1 is ENHRY and CDR2 is SYGVKD. V was clipped by 3 bases and J by 8 bases; unmatched bases: 6. CDR3 region: CAISDVGRADEQFF. The DNA for the CDR3 is TGTGCCATCAGTGATGTCGGGAGGGCCGATGAGCAGTTCTTC.

This chain links TRBV6-4 with TRBJ2-1, with TRBD1 matching 9 bases. Germline V gene data show CDR1 as MRHNA and CDR2 as SNTAGT. There are 13 residues in the CDR3. The V segment lost 7 bases and the J segment 7 bases; nucleotides outside the gene matches: 5. The CDR3 reads CASIRTGENEQFF. CDR3 DNA: TGTGCCAGCATCAGGACAGGGGAGAATGAGCAGTTCTTC.

This clonotype has at least ten counts. The DNA of the CDR3 is TGTGCCAGCAGCTTCAGGACAGGGAGTAGCACCGGGGAGCTGTTTTTT. Its protein is CASSFRTGSSTGELFF. This chain links TRBV11-2 with TRBJ2-2, with 8 nucleotides matching TRBD1. Germline V gene data show CDR1 as SGHAT and CDR2 as FQNNGV. This CDR3 region has 16 residues. Germline trimming cut 3 bases from V and 4 bases from J; bases unmatched to any gene: 7. The full variable domain, in which reference TRBV11-2 and TRBJ2-2 provide the parts outside the CDR3, is EAGVAQSPRYKIIEKRQSVAFWCNPISGHATLYWYQQILGQGPKLLIQFQNNGVVDDSQLPKDRFSAERLKGVDSTLKIQPAKLEDSAVYLCASSFRTGSSTGELFFGEGSRLTVL.

V and J are TRBV7-9 and TRBJ2-1; D is perhaps TRBD1 or TRBD2 (5 bases each). The germline V and J ends were trimmed by 0 bases and 9 bases, with 15 bases remaining between them. The CDR3 is 15 amino acids. In germline, CDR1 is SEHNR, CDR2 FQNEAQ (reference sequence). DNA for the CDR3: TGTGCCAGCAGCTTAGCGCGAGAGGCAGGGACTGAGCAGTTCTTC. Protein product: CASSLAREAGTEQFF. Looking up the rest from reference TRBV7-9 and TRBJ2-1 gives the full variable domain: DTGVSQNPRHKITKRGQNVTFRCDPISEHNRLYWYRQTLGQGPEFLTYFQNEAQLEKSRLLSDRFSAERPKGSFSTLEIQRTEQGDSAMYLCASSLAREAGTEQFFGPGTRLTVL.